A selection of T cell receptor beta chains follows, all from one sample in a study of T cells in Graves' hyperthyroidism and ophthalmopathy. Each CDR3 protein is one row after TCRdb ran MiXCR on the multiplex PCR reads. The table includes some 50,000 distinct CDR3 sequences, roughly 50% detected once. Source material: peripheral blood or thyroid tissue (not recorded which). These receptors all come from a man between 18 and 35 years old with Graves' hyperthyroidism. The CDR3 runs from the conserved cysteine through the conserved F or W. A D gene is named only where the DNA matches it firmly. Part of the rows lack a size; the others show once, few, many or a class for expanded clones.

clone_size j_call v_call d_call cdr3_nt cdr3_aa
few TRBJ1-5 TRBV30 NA TGTGCCTGGAGTTACCGATCTAGTCAGCCCCAGCATTTT CAWSYRSSQPQHF
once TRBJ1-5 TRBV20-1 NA TGCAGTGCTAAGGCAGGGGATCAGCCCCAGCATTTT CSAKAGDQPQHF
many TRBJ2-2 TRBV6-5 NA TGTGCCAGCAGTTTTAGGAGAGCGGGCACCGGGGAGCTGTTTTTT CASSFRRAGTGELFF
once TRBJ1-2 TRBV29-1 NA TGCAGCGCGGGGCTGAGCTACGGCTACACCTTC CSAGLSYGYTF
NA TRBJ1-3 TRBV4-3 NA TGCGCCAGCAGCCAAGTTCGCGAATCTGGAAACACCATGTATTTT CASSQVRESGNTMYF
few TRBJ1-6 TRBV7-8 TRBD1 TGTGCCAGCAGTTCCGGGACAGCGAAAACGAGCTCCTATAATTCACCCCTCCACTTT CASSSGTAKTSSYNSPLHF
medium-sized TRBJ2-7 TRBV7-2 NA TGTGCCAGCAGCCGTCCTAAGTACGAGCAGTACTTC CASSRPKYEQYF
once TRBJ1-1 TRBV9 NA TGTGCCAGCAGCGTAGTAGGTATGATGAACACTGAAGCTTTCTTT CASSVVGMMNTEAFF
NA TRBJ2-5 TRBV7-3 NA TGTGCCAGCAGCCCCCCGGCGGGAGAGACCCAGTACTTC CASSPPAGETQYF
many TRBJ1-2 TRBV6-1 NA TGTGCCAGCAGTGAAGCACCAGACACATTCTATGGCTACACCTTC CASSEAPDTFYGYTF
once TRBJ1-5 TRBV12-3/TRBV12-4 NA TGTGCCAGCAGTTTTACAGGCAATCAGCCCCAGCATTTT CASSFTGNQPQHF
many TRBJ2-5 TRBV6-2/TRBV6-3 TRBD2 TGTGCCAGCCTAGGGGCTAGCGGGGCAGAGACCCAGTACTTC CASLGASGAETQYF
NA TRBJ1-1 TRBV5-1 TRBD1 TGCGCCAGCAGAAACGGACAGGGGGCGATTGAAAACACTGAAGCTTTCTTT CASRNGQGAIENTEAFF
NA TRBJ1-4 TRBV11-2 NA TGTGCCAGCAGCTTAGTGGTCAGATCTGAAAAACTGTTTTTT CASSLVVRSEKLFF
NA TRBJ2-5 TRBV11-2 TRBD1 TGTGCCAGCAGCACGCCGGGACAGGGGACCCAGTACTTC CASSTPGQGTQYF
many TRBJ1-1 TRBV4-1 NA TGCGCCAGCAGCCAAGATCGTGGGGGGGCCGAAGCTTTCTTT CASSQDRGGAEAFF
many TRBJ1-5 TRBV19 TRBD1 TGTGCCAGTAGCTATAAGACAGGGTCGTGGCAGCCCCAGCATTTT CASSYKTGSWQPQHF
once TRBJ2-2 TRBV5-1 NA TGCGCCAGCAGCTTGGTTTCGCAGGGTGGTGGCTACACCGGGGAGCTGTTTTTT CASSLVSQGGGYTGELFF
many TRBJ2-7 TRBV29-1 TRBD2 TGCAGCGTGAGGCCCGGGACTAGCGGGAGCTCCTACGAGCAGTACTTC CSVRPGTSGSSYEQYF
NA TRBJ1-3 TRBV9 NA TGTGCCAGCAGCGTAGCTTTTTGGTCAGGCCCTGGAAACACCATATATTTT CASSVAFWSGPGNTIYF
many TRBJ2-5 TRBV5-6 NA TGTGCCAGCAGCTCACCACTTGGGCGATCCGGGACAAGCGATGGGACCCAGTACTTC CASSSPLGRSGTSDGTQYF
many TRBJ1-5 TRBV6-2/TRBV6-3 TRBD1 TGTGCCAGCAGTTACTTCGACAGGGCCGTCAATCAGCCCCAGCATTTT CASSYFDRAVNQPQHF
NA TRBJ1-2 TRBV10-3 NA TGTGCCAGCAGTTACTCTCCAGGCTATGGCTACACCTTC CASSYSPGYGYTF
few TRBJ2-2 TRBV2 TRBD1 TGTGCCAGCAGTGGGGGTCAGGGGGCCGGGGAGCTGTTTTTT CASSGGQGAGELFF
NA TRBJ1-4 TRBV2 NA TGTGCCAGCAGTTCGGGGCTGGACAAAGGGAAACTGTTTTTT CASSSGLDKGKLFF
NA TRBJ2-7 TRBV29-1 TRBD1 TGCTCTACTGACGGGACAGGCACCTACGAGCAGTACTTC CSTDGTGTYEQYF
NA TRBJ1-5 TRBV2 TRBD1 TGTGTCAGCAGTGAGTTCGGGCAGGGGGGCCAGCCCCAGCATTTT CVSSEFGQGGQPQHF
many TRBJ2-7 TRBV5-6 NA TGTGCCAGCAGCTTGGCAGCAACCTACGAGCAGTACTTC CASSLAATYEQYF
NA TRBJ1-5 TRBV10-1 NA TGCGCCAGCCCCGCCAGGAGCAATCAGCCCCAGCATTTT CASPARSNQPQHF
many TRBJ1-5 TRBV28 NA TGTGCCAGCAGTTTACCCGGTCAGCCCCAGCATTTT CASSLPGQPQHF
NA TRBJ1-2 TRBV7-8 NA TGTGCCAGCAGCTCGACCGGGACCAACTATGGCTACACCTTC CASSSTGTNYGYTF
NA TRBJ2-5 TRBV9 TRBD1 TGTGCCAGCAGCGTAGGGACCGACAGGGCGCAAAACACCGGGGAGTACTTC CASSVGTDRAQNTGEYF
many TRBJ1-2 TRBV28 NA TGTGCCAGCACTACCCCGGGGGCAGGGGCGGACTATGGCTACACCTTC CASTTPGAGADYGYTF
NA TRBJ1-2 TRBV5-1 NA TGCGCCAGCAGCGGGAGTCGGGACTATGGCTACACCTTC CASSGSRDYGYTF
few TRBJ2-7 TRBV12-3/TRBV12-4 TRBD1 TGTGCCAGCAGTTTGGGACAGGGGATCGGGCACGAGCAGTACTTC CASSLGQGIGHEQYF
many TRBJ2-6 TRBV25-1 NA TGTGCCAGCAGTCCCCTCCGGGATCCAAGTACTGGGGCCAACGTCCTGACTTTC CASSPLRDPSTGANVLTF
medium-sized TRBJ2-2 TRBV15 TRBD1 TGTGCCACCAGCAGAGCTGGACAGGGAAGAAACACCGGGGAGCTGTTTTTT CATSRAGQGRNTGELFF
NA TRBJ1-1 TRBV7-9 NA TGTGCCAGCAGCCAAGGCAGGCCCGCTCGCGCTTTCTTT CASSQGRPARAFF
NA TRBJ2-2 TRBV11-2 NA TGTGCCAGCAGCTCCTCCAGCGGGGAGCTGTTTTTT CASSSSSGELFF
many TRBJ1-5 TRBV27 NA TGTGCCAGCAGTTTAAGGGCCGATCAGCCCCAGCATTTT CASSLRADQPQHF
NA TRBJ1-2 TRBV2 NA TGTGCCAGCAGGGATGACGGCCGATATGGCTACACCTTC CASRDDGRYGYTF